The 3 T cell receptor beta chains below come from one sample, sequenced in a study of OX40 agonist ivuxolimab in advanced cancers. Profiled with immunoSEQ multiplex PCR; TCRdb holds only in-frame clones, not every one. The sample has fewer than 50,000 clones; 90% to 95% are singletons. Material: CD4+ or CD8+ T cells sorted from blood, obtained in a trial of the OX40 agonist ivuxolimab. The receptors derive from an adult with an advanced solid tumor such as melanoma, head and neck, liver or kidney cancer.

This sequence joins TRBV28 and TRBJ1-4; D may be TRBD1 (6 bases). Germline V gene sequence: CDR1 MDHEN, CDR2 SYDVKM. The V and J ends lost 5 bases and 8 bases respectively, with 15 bases between them. The CDR3 is 14 residues long. CDR3 DNA sequence: TGTGCCAGCAGTCCAAACAGGGTTGGCGAAAAACTGTTTTTT. As protein: CASSPNRVGEKLFF.

V is TRBV15 and J is TRBJ2-7, with D uncertain. This CDR3 has 17 residues. The V and J ends lost 0 bases and 3 bases respectively, with 18 bases between them. In germline, CDR1 is LNHNV, CDR2 YYDKDF (reference sequence). The CDR3 reads CATSRDPLDIGDYEQYF. In nucleotides, the CDR3 is TGTGCCACCAGCAGAGACCCTCTAGACATTGGTGACTACGAGCAGTACTTC.

V gene TRBV19 combines with J gene TRBJ2-1; 7 bases map to TRBD1. The CDR3 runs to 13 residues. The germline CDR1 and CDR2 sequences are LNHDA and SQIVND (reference sequence). Trimming at V came to 5 bases and at J to 9 bases, leaving 7 bases not matched to a gene. The CDR3 region is CASSPSQGVEQFF. CDR3 DNA sequence: TGTGCCAGTAGTCCTTCTCAGGGGGTTGAGCAGTTCTTC.